This T cell receptor (beta chain) was observed in a study of cytomegalovirus exposure and HLA in healthy donors. V lost 5 bases to trimming and J lost 6 bases, with 17 bases between them. CDR3 length: 14 residues. CDR1 is LGHNT and CDR2 is FRNRAP in the germline V gene. Concerning this clone: The antigen remains undetermined.

The primer mix had 60 Vbeta and 13 Jbeta primers. Assay: immunoSEQ multiplex PCR; the TCRdb copy retains only in-frame clones and omits some. This sample has 95,000 to 150,000 clones, with more than 55% found just once. Study-level results: No immune exposure information besides CMV serostatus was available. According to a later analysis, donors in an Asian-associated ancestry cluster reportedly had fewer N-insertions than the roughly 640-donor mean.

This cohort consisted of healthy bone marrow donors. V usage is TRBV12-5 and J usage is TRBJ2-7; D is possibly TRBD1 (6 bases). The TCR originated in a man between 18 and 35 years old in good health and CMV-seronegative. Material for sequencing was PBMCs. This chain's CDR3 is CASGIPPDRLEQYF. The CDR3 DNA reads TGTGCTAGTGGTATCCCCCCTGACAGGCTCGAGCAGTACTTC.